These T cell receptor beta chains were read from a single sample in a study of cytomegalovirus exposure and HLA in healthy donors. This table comes from immunoSEQ multiplex PCR, and its TCRdb copy is limited to in-frame clones, with some not included. The data contain around 190,000 clones, roughly 80% of them singletons. The sequenced sample consisted of PBMCs. These receptors were obtained from a woman aged 18-29 years in good health and CMV-seronegative. CDR3s include the opening cysteine and the closing phenylalanine or tryptophan.

TRBJ2-7	TRBV9	CASSPNGLERYEQYF
TRBJ2-5	TRBV15	CATSRVAAQETQYF
TRBJ1-4	TRBV27	CASSPSRDRGRNEKLFF
TRBJ2-7	TRBV19	CASRDRGYEQYF
TRBJ2-5	TRBV5-1	CASSPGLAGQETQYF
TRBJ2-5	TRBV27	CASSIGQGQETQYF
TRBJ1-4	TRBV2	CASSEISRGEKLFF
TRBJ1-6	TRBV11-2	CASSTPRQGRNSPLHF
TRBJ1-2	TRBV6-5	CASSYSSGDGYTF
TRBJ2-1	TRBV5-1	CASSRVRAGDPYNEQFF
TRBJ2-2	TRBV9	CASSRAPAQYRGGTGELFF
TRBJ1-1	TRBV5-1	CASSLDVGGSTEAFF
.	TRBV4-3	CASSQSILEGANYYEQYF
TRBJ1-3	TRBV13	CASGDRGSGNTIYF
TRBJ1-1	TRBV10-3	CAISDVGDRGNTEAFF
TRBJ2-1	TRBV7-8	CASSLSRQGSSYNEQFF
TRBJ1-6	TRBV6-5	CASRGQGLNSPLHF
TRBJ1-1	TRBV5-1	CASSWSGTEAFF
TRBJ1-1	TRBV6-6	CASSLGQGEAFF
TRBJ1-1	TRBV19	CASSIGPGRVRTEAFF
TRBJ1-5	TRBV7-8	CASSLMARGLSNQPQHF
TRBJ2-3	TRBV18	CASSPPQNTQYF
TRBJ2-3	TRBV30	CAWTSGTGTDTQYF
TRBJ2-7	TRBV7-8	CASSFSLRSYEQYF
TRBJ1-6	TRBV7-8	CASSPRGRGSYNSPLHF
TRBJ2-7	TRBV14	CASSFRTGAREQYF
TRBJ1-5	TRBV28	CASSLLGGSNQPQHF
TRBJ2-7	TRBV11-1	CASRENSLINHAKNEQYF
TRBJ2-7	TRBV11-3	CASSLVATSYEQYF
TRBJ2-3	TRBV6-5	CASSFAEGPDTQYF
TRBJ2-3	TRBV2	CASSRDRDPDTQYF
TRBJ2-1	TRBV1	CTSSQNPGLAGSSDEQFF
TRBJ1-5	TRBV5-1	CASSLGEVGNQPQHF
TRBJ2-5	TRBV18	CASSPQGLAGGETQYF
TRBJ2-2	TRBV5-4	CASSQLAGGGTGELFF
TRBJ2-3	TRBV7-2	CASGPLRLADSTDTQYF
TRBJ2-1	TRBV4-1	CASSQVPDNEQFF
TRBJ1-4	TRBV4-2	CASSHEGTGVTVKLFF
TRBJ2-1	TRBV2	CASSEGVSGSRVVF
TRBJ2-5	TRBV5-1	CASSPGQGAETQYF
TRBJ2-1	TRBV27	CASSDTSGGANEQFF
TRBJ1-5	TRBV9	CASSVGQTNQPQHF
TRBJ1-5	TRBV5-1	CAVQADRNDSNQPQHF
TRBJ2-1	TRBV25-1	CASSGPAGLGGNEQFF
TRBJ1-6	TRBV11-2	CASSGGLGNSPLHF
TRBJ2-1	TRBV7-3	CASSLTARYRGTGGNEQFF